This TCR beta chain was identified in a study of regulatory T cells in long-lasting Graves disease. Investigators prepared the TCR beta libraries by applying iRepertoire HTBI primers and Arm-PCR of CDR3 regions. TCRdb processed the multiplex PCR reads anew with MiXCR; each CDR3 protein has one entry. The sample holds 400,000 to 500,000 distinct CDR3 sequences; approximately 16% are singletons and the top ten take roughly 8%. Indicated time point: newly diagnosed GD, antithyroid drugs for less than 3 months. RNA isolated from PBMCs was used to make the TCR library. With 6 bases removed from V and 0 bases from J, the gap between germline ends came to 15 bases. CDR3 length equals 16 residues. Germline values: CDR1 MNHEY, CDR2 SVGEGT. In its sample, this clonotype was seen once. The same sample was also used in a study of T cells in Graves' hyperthyroidism and ophthalmopathy. That report notes: The HTBI primer set drove a first-round RT-PCR of the TCR CDR3. Blood also showed most of the thyroid clonotypes that were expanded above 0.001.

Here the sequenced sample was peripheral blood mononuclear cells (PBMCs), taken at new diagnosis, from a patient treated with antithyroid drugs. The rearrangement joins TRBV6-2 or TRBV6-3 to TRBJ1-3, with D tentatively TRBD1 (5 bases). The source is a woman aged 40-49 years with Graves disease. CDR3 amino acids: CASSNRDGRSGNTIYF. The CDR3 DNA is TGTGCCAGCAGCAACCGGGACGGCCGCTCTGGAAACACCATATATTTT.